One and the same sample provided the 14 T cell receptor beta chains below, sequenced in a study of T cell responses to AZD1222 COVID-19 vaccine. Method: immunoSEQ multiplex PCR; TCRdb's copy keeps in-frame clones and lacks some. This sample has roughly 120,000 clones; roughly 86% occur once, and the top ten carry roughly 4.1%. Source: peripheral blood, taken on day 0 of AZD1222 vaccination. These receptors originate from an adult in good health.

The rearrangement links TRBV10-3 to TRBJ2-1; 7 bases fit TRBD1. The CDR3 is 13 amino acids. The V gene end was trimmed by 4 bases and the J gene end by 10 bases; junction bases not matched to a gene: 7. Looked up from germline, CDR1 is ENHRY and CDR2 is SYGVKD. CDR3 protein: CAISADRDSEQFF. CDR3 DNA sequence: TGTGCCATCAGTGCAGACCGGGACAGCGAGCAGTTCTTC.

The chain couples TRBV18 to TRBJ2-3, with a weak D call TRBD2 (6 bases). The CDR3 length is 13 residues. From germline, CDR1 is KGHSH and CDR2 LQKENI. Deletions cut 2 bases from V and 5 bases from J, with 8 bases between. The DNA for the CDR3 is TGTGCCAGCTCACCAAGGGAGGAAGATACGCAGTATTTT. Amino acid sequence: CASSPREEDTQYF.

The chain uses TRBV2 and TRBJ1-2, with 9 bases identical to TRBD1. The germline V gene has CDR1 SNHLY and CDR2 FYNNEI. V was clipped by 6 bases and J by 2 bases; unmatched bases: 7. The CDR3 is 15 residues long. The CDR3 here is CASRMGQGGNYGYTF. The CDR3 DNA reads TGTGCCAGCAGGATGGGACAGGGTGGAAACTATGGCTACACCTTC.

The chain uses TRBV28 and TRBJ2-7, with D unclear. The length of the CDR3 is 15 residues. From germline, CDR1 is MDHEN and CDR2 SYDVKM. Trimming pared 2 bases from V and 3 bases from J, leaving 14 bases between. The DNA of the CDR3 is TGTGCCAGCAGTTTAGTCGTAGGGCCGGTCTACGAGCAGTACTTC. Translated, it gives CASSLVVGPVYEQYF.

This clone is a singleton in its sample. In DNA form, the CDR3 reads TGTGCCAGTACGTCTCAAGTAGCAGATACGCAGTATTTT. Its protein product is CASTSQVADTQYF. The V gene is TRBV19, the J gene TRBJ2-3; unclear D gene. CDR3 length: 13 amino acids. The germline V gene encodes CDR1 LNHDA and CDR2 SQIVND (reference sequence). Trimming shortened V by 7 bases and J by 4 bases, and 12 bases separated the two germline ends. Based on the CDR3 plus reference TRBV19 and TRBJ2-3, the full variable domain is DGGITQSPKYLFRKEGQNVTLSCEQNLNHDAMYWYRQDPGQGLRLIYYSQIVNDFQKGDIAEGYSVSREKKESFPLTVTSAQKNPTAFYLCASTSQVADTQYFGPGTRLTVL.

The chain combines TRBV18 with TRBJ1-2; 8 positions match TRBD1. Germline CDR1 reads KGHSH; CDR2 reads LQKENI. V gave up 2 bases and J gave up 4 bases; unmatched junction bases: 6. CDR3 length: 15 amino acids. The CDR3 DNA reads TGTGCCAGCTCACCAAGCCCAGGGGGCGTCTATGGCTACACCTTC. It specifies CASSPSPGGVYGYTF.

This clone was seen once. CDR3 sequence reads: CASRGDNLNTEAFF. In nucleotides, the CDR3 is TGTGCCAGCAGGGGGGACAACCTGAACACTGAAGCTTTCTTT. The chain uses TRBV6-5 and TRBJ1-1; perhaps TRBD1 as D (6 bases). The germline V gene encodes CDR1 MNHEY and CDR2 SVGAGI. The V gene lost 6 bases and the J gene lost 0 bases, with 11 bases spanning the gap. The CDR3 consists of 14 residues.

The chain uses TRBV28 and TRBJ1-5; 8 bases are shared with TRBD1. The CDR3 is made up of 13 amino acids. Looked up from germline, CDR1 is MDHEN and CDR2 is SYDVKM. The V gene end was trimmed by 10 bases and the J gene end by 2 bases; junction bases not matched to a gene: 4. The CDR3 nucleotides read TGTGCCATCTCGACAGGGGGCAATCAGCCCCAGCATTTT. This translates into CAISTGGNQPQHF.

The chain carries TRBV2 and TRBJ2-2, with TRBD2 as a possible D gene (6 bases). Germline CDR1 SNHLY, CDR2 FYNNEI. The CDR3 extends over 15 amino acids. V lost 6 bases, J lost 1 base, and 12 bases lay in between. Here the CDR3 DNA reads TGTGCCAGCAGGGGGACTGGCTTGAACACCGGGGAGCTGTTTTTT. Translation gives CASRGTGLNTGELFF.

This sequence joins TRBV5-4 and TRBJ2-7; a weak D match, TRBD2 (6 bases). Deletions cut 0 bases from V and 4 bases from J, with 8 bases between. Per the germline V gene, CDR1 is SGHNT and CDR2 is YYREEE (reference sequence). The CDR3 contains 13 residues. This chain's CDR3 is CASSLVGGYEQYF. CDR3 coding DNA: TGTGCCAGCAGCTTGGTTGGGGGGTACGAGCAGTACTTC.

The chain carries TRBV3-1 (or the pseudogene TRBV3-2) and TRBJ1-1, with 7 bases fitting TRBD1. There are 14 residues in the CDR3. Germline V gives CDR1 LGHDT, CDR2 YNNKEL (reference sequence). Trimming cost V 5 bases and J 0 bases; bases outside gene matches: 3. Here the CDR3 reads CASSMDRMNTEAFF. The CDR3 coding sequence is TGTGCCAGCAGCATGGACAGGATGAACACTGAAGCTTTCTTT.

The chain is built from TRBV12-3 or TRBV12-4 and TRBJ1-1; 7 bases agree with TRBD1. The ends lost 3 bases at V and 3 bases at J; junction bases unmatched: 1. This CDR3 region has 13 residues. CDR3 sequence: CASSFGTDTEAFF. The DNA for the CDR3 is TGTGCCAGCAGTTTTGGGACAGACACTGAAGCTTTCTTT.

V is TRBV30 and J is TRBJ1-4; possibly TRBD1 for D (5 bases). This CDR3 is built from 14 residues. Germline CDR1 GTSNPN, CDR2 SVGIG (reference sequence). The V end lost 0 bases, the J end lost 4 bases, and 9 bases lay between the germline ends. The CDR3 DNA sequence: TGTGCCTGGAGTGTAGGGGAAGGTAATGAAAAACTGTTTTTT. It codes for CAWSVGEGNEKLFF.

The rearrangement joins TRBV5-8 to TRBJ1-1, with D unclear. Trimming shortened V by 2 bases and J by 5 bases, and 4 bases separated the two germline ends. The germline V gene encodes CDR1 SGHTS and CDR2 YDEGEE. The CDR3 consists of 11 residues. CDR3 coding DNA: TGTGCCAGCAGCTTTGAAACTGAAGCTTTCTTT. This encodes CASSFETEAFF.